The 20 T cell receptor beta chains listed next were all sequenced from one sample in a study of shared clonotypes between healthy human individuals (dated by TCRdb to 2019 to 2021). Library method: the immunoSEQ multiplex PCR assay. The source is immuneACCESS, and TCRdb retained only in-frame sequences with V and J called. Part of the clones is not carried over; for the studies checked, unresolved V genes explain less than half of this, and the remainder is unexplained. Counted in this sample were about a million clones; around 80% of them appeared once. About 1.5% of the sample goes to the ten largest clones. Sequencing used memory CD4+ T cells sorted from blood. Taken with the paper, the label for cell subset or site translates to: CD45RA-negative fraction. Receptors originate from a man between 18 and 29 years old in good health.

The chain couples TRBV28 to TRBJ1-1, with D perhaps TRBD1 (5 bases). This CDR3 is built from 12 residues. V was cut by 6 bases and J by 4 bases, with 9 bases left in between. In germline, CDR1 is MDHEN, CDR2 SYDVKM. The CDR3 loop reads CASREGTTEAFF. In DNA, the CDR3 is TGTGCCAGCAGAGAGGGGACCACTGAAGCTTTCTTT.

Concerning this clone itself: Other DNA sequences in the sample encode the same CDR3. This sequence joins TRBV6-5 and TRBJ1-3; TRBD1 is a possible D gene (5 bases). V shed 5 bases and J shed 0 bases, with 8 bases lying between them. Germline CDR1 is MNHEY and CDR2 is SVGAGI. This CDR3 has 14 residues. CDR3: CASSRDSSGNTIYF. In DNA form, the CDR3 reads TGTGCCAGCAGTAGAGACAGCTCTGGAAACACCATATATTTT.

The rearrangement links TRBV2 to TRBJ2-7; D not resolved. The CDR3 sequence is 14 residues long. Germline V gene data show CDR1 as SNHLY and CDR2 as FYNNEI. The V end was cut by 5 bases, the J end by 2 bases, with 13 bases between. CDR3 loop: CASSPSLAAYEQYF. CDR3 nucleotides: TGTGCCAGCAGTCCGAGTCTTGCGGCCTACGAGCAGTACTTC.

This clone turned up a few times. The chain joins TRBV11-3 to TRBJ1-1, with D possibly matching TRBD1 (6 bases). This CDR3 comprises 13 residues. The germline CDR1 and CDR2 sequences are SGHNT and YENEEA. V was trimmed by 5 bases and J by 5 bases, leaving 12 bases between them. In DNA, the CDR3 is TGTGCCAGCAGCAACAGGGCGGGAACTGAAGCTTTCTTT. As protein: CASSNRAGTEAFF.

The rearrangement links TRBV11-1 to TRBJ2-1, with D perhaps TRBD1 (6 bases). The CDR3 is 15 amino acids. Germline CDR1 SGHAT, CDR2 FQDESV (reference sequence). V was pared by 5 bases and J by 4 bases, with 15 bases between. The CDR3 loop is CASSTDRPIYNEQFF. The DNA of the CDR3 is TGTGCCAGCAGCACGGACAGACCCATATACAATGAGCAGTTCTTC.

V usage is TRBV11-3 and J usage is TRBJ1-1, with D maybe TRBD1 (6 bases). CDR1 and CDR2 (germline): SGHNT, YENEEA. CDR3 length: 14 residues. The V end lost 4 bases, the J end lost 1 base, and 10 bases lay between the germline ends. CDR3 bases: TGTGCCAGCAGCTCCCGGGACAAGAACACTGAAGCTTTCTTT. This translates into CASSSRDKNTEAFF.

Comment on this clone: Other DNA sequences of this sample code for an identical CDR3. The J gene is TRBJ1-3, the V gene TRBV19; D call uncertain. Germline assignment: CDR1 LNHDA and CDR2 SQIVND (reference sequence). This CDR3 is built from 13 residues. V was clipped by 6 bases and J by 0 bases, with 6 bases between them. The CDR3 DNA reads TGTGCCAGTAGAGGCAGCTCTGGAAACACCATATATTTT. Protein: CASRGSSGNTIYF.

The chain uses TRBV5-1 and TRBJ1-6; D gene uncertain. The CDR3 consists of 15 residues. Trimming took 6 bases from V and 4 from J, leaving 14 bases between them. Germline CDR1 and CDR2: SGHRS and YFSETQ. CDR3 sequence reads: CASTGSSNYNSPLHF. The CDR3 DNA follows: TGCGCCAGCACTGGGTCCTCGAATTATAATTCACCCCTCCACTTT.

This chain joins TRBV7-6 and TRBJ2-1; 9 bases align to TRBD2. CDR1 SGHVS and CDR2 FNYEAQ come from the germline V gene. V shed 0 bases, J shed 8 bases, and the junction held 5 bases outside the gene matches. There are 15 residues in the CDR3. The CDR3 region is CASSLAGSGSYEQFF. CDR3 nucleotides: TGTGCCAGCAGCTTAGCGGGTAGCGGGAGCTATGAGCAGTTCTTC. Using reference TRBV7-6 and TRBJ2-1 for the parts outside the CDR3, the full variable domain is GAGVSQSPRYKVTKRGQDVALRCDPISGHVSLYWYRQALGQGPEFLTYFNYEAQQDKSGLPNDRFSAERPEGSISTLTIQRTEQRDSAMYRCASSLAGSGSYEQFFGPGTRLTVL.

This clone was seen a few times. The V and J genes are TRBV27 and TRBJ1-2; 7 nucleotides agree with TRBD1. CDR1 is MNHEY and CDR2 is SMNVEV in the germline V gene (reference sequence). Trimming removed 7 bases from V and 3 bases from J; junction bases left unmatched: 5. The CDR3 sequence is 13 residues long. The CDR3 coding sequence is TGTGCCAGCAAAATCGACAGGGACTATGGCTACACCTTC. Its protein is CASKIDRDYGYTF.

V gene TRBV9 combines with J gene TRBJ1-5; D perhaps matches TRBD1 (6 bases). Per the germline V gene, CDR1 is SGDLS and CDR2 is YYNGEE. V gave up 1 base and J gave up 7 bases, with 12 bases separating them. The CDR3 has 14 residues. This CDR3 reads CASSVQGIVQPQHF. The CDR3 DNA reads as TGTGCCAGCAGCGTACAGGGGATAGTACAGCCCCAGCATTTT.

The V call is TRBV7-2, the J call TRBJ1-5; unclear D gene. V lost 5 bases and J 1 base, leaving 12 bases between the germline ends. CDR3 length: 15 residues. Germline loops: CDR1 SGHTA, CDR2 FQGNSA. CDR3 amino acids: CASSLSTGSNQPQHF. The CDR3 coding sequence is TGTGCCAGCAGCCTTTCAACGGGGAGCAATCAGCCCCAGCATTTT.

The CDR3 spells CASSDLTAGAGVLFF. The CDR3 bases are TGTGCCAGCAGTGACCTTACGGCTGGGGCCGGGGTACTGTTTTTT. The chain is built from TRBV25-1 and TRBJ1-4; D might be TRBD1 (5 bases). Germline V CDR1 and CDR2: MGHDK, SYGVNS. This CDR3 is built from 15 residues. Deletions cut 3 bases from V and 13 bases from J, with 21 bases between.

CDR3 protein: CAWSVGGNGEKLFF. CDR3 coding DNA: TGTGCCTGGAGTGTTGGGGGAAACGGTGAAAAACTGTTTTTT. The rearrangement uses TRBV30 and TRBJ1-4; weak D call: TRBD1 (5 bases). V was clipped by 0 bases and J by 7 bases, with 12 bases between them. This CDR3 is built from 14 residues. Germline values: CDR1 GTSNPN, CDR2 SVGIG (reference sequence).

The CDR3 protein is CASSPSGGPHEQYF. The CDR3 nucleotides are TGTGCCAGCTCACCCTCTGGAGGGCCCCACGAGCAGTACTTC. This sequence joins TRBV18 and TRBJ2-7; D is perhaps TRBD2 (6 bases). The CDR3 extends over 14 amino acids. Germline V lookup: CDR1 KGHSH, CDR2 LQKENI. V was cut by 3 bases and J by 5 bases, with 14 bases left in between.

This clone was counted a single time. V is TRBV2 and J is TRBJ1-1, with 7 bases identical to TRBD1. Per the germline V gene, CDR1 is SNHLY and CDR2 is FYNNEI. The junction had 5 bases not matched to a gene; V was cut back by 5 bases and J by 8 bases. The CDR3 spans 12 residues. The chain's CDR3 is CASSSGTVEAFF. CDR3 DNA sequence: TGTGCCAGCAGTTCCGGGACAGTAGAAGCTTTCTTT. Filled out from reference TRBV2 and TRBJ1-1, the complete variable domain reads EPEVTQTPSHQVTQMGQEVILRCVPISNHLYFYWYRQILGQKVEFLVSFYNNEISEKSEIFDDQFSVERPDGSNFTLKIRSTKLEDSAMYFCASSSGTVEAFFGQGTRLTVV.

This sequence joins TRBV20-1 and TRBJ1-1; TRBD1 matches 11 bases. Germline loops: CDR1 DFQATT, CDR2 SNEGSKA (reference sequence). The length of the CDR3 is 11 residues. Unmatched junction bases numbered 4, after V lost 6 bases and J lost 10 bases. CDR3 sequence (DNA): TGCAGTGCCAGGGACAGGGGGAGAGCTTTCTTT. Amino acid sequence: CSARDRGRAFF.

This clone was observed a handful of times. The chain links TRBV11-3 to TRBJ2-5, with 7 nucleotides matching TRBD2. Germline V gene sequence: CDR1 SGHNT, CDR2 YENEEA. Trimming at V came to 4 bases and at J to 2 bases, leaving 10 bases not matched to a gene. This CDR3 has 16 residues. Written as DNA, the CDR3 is TGTGCCAGCAGCTCGGGGGGAGAGGCGTTGCAAGAGACCCAGTACTTC. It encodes CASSSGGEALQETQYF.

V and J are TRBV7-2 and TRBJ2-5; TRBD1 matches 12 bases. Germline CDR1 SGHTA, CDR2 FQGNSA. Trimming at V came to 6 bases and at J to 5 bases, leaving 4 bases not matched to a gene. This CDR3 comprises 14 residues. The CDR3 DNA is TGTGCCAGCAGACGGGACAGGGGGCTGGAGACCCAGTACTTC. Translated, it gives CASRRDRGLETQYF. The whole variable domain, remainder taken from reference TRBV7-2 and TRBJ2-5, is GAGVSQSPSNKVTEKGKDVELRCDPISGHTALYWYRQSLGQGLEFLIYFQGNSAPDKSGLPSDRFSAERTGGSVSTLTIQRTQQEDSAVYLCASRRDRGLETQYFGPGTRLLVL.

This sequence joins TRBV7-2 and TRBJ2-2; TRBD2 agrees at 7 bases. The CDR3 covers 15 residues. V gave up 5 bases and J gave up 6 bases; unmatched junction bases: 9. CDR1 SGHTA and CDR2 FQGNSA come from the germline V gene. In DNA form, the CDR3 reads TGTGCCAGCAGCCTACTAGCGAGTATCTCCGGGGAGCTGTTTTTT. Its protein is CASSLLASISGELFF.